One sample yielded the 27 T cell receptor beta chains listed below, sequenced in a study of T-cell reconstitution after alpha-beta-depleted transplantation in children. A TCRbeta library incorporating unique molecular identifiers was prepared. MiXCR was run by TCRdb on the PCR reads, yielding one entry per CDR3 protein. Among hundreds of thousands of distinct CDR3 sequences listed, 18% were seen once. The source was PBMCs from the stem cell graft donor, collected from the stem cell graft. The receptors here all came from a human donor who donated a stem cell graft to a child with acute lymphoblastic leukemia.

This chain joins TRBV25-1 and TRBJ2-3, with 7 bases lining up with TRBD2. The CDR3 is made up of 18 amino acids. V dropped 2 bases and J dropped 9; count of bases not matched to a gene: 20. Germline assignment: CDR1 MGHDK and CDR2 SYGVNS. The CDR3 DNA reads as TGTGCCAGCAGTGAAAAAGAGCGGTGGGAGGGTTCGAGAAGGACGCAGTATTTT. It yields the protein CASSEKERWEGSRRTQYF.

The chain is built from TRBV20-1 and TRBJ2-3, with D perhaps matching TRBD1 or TRBD2 (5 bases each). V lost 6 bases and J lost 7, with 23 bases in between. The CDR3 spans 15 residues. Germline values: CDR1 DFQATT, CDR2 SNEGSKA (reference sequence). CDR3 loop: CSARPGAAASYTQYF. The CDR3 DNA is TGCAGTGCACGGCCCGGGGCGGCGGCCTCTTATACGCAGTATTTT.

The rearrangement uses TRBV5-8 and TRBJ2-4, with D maybe TRBD1 (6 bases). V was pared by 3 bases and J by 7 bases, with 11 bases between. This CDR3 has 13 amino acids. Germline assignment: CDR1 SGHTS and CDR2 YDEGEE. In nucleotides, the CDR3 is TGTGCCAGCAGCTCTGATGGGGGCAACATTCAGTACTTC. Its protein is CASSSDGGNIQYF.

The J gene is TRBJ2-1, the V gene TRBV4-1; D remains unclear. The CDR3 extends over 16 amino acids. Germline-derived CDR1 and CDR2 are MGHRA and YSYEKL. Trimming stripped 4 bases from V and 5 bases from J, with 18 bases between. CDR3 sequence: CASSLGNSYRNNEQFF. For the CDR3, the DNA is TGCGCCAGCAGCCTTGGCAACAGCTACCGTAACAATGAGCAGTTCTTC.

This clonotype was seen only a few times. The rearrangement joins TRBV2 to TRBJ2-1, with TRBD2 matching over 8 bases. This CDR3 has 14 amino acids. In germline, CDR1 is SNHLY, CDR2 FYNNEI. V lost 7 bases and J lost 7; bases outside the gene matches: 9. The CDR3 sequence: CASIGLAGLNEQFF. In DNA form, the CDR3 reads TGTGCCAGCATAGGGCTAGCGGGTCTTAATGAGCAGTTCTTC.

With respect to this clonotype: A read error may be the cause here, since a much bigger clone is one base away. The chain has TRBV7-9 and TRBJ2-7; the match to TRBD2 covers 9 bases. The CDR3 is made up of 13 amino acids. The J segment lost 5 bases and the V segment lost 3 bases, leaving 2 bases of the junction unmatched. Looked up from germline, CDR1 is SEHNR and CDR2 is FQNEAQ (reference sequence). CDR3 region: CASSFGTSNEQYF. The CDR3 nucleotides are TGTGCCAGCAGCTTCGGGACTAGCAACGAGCAGTACTTC. The variable domain in full, with the rest retrieved from reference TRBV7-9 and TRBJ2-7, is DTGVSQNPRHKITKRGQNVTFRCDPISEHNRLYWYRQTLGQGPEFLTYFQNEAQLEKSRLLSDRFSAERPKGSFSTLEIQRTEQGDSAMYLCASSFGTSNEQYFGPGTRLTVT.

This chain joins TRBV7-9 and TRBJ2-1; unclear D gene. V shed 5 bases and J shed 8 bases, with 13 bases lying between them. Germline CDR1 reads SEHNR; CDR2 reads FQNEAQ (reference sequence). The CDR3 length is 13 residues. The CDR3: CASSVALGDEQFF. The CDR3 DNA reads as TGTGCCAGCAGCGTTGCTTTGGGTGATGAGCAGTTCTTC. The whole variable domain, remainder taken from reference TRBV7-9 and TRBJ2-1, is DTGVSQNPRHKITKRGQNVTFRCDPISEHNRLYWYRQTLGQGPEFLTYFQNEAQLEKSRLLSDRFSAERPKGSFSTLEIQRTEQGDSAMYLCASSVALGDEQFFGPGTRLTVL.

Remarks on this clonotype: An end of the junction does not agree with germline; a read error may underlie this. This chain connects TRBV3-1 to TRBJ1-5; no reliable D call. The CDR3 is 17 residues long. CDR1 is LGHDT, CDR2 YNNKEL, per germline (reference sequence). The CDR3 nucleotides are TGTGCCAGCAGCCAAGGTTTGGCAGGCCATAGCTATCAGCCCCAGCATTTT. Translation: CASSQGLAGHSYQPQHF. Together with reference TRBV3-1 and TRBJ1-5, the CDR3 gives the full variable domain: DTAVSQTPKYLVTQMGNDKSIKCEQNLGHDTMYWYKQDSKKFLKIMFSYNNKELIINETVPNRFSPKSPDKAHLNLHINSLELGDSAVYFCASSQGLAGHSYQPQHFGDGTRLSIL.

The chain recombines TRBV7-8 with TRBJ1-5; D not certain. This CDR3 contains 14 residues. Germline loops: CDR1 SGHVS, CDR2 FQNEAQ. With 3 bases removed from V and 4 bases from J, the gap between germline ends came to 10 bases. In DNA, the CDR3 is TGTGCCAGCAGCTTCCCTGCGGGGAATCAGCCCCAGCATTTT. Its protein is CASSFPAGNQPQHF.

A few counts support this clonotype. This chain links TRBV7-2 with TRBJ2-7, with TRBD1 matching 7 bases. CDR1 is SGHTA and CDR2 is FQGNSA in the germline V gene. J gave up 2 bases and V 6 bases, and 7 bases lay outside the gene matches. The CDR3 extends over 14 amino acids. The CDR3 nucleotides read TGTGCCAGCAGTCGACCCGACAGGGCCTACGAGCAGTACTTC. Its translation is CASSRPDRAYEQYF.

This clonotype has more than one count but fewer than ten. The rearrangement uses TRBV27 and TRBJ1-3; tentatively, D is TRBD1 (6 bases). The CDR3 is 16 amino acids. V was shortened by 5 bases and J by 4 bases, with 18 bases between the two germline ends. Per germline, CDR1 MNHEY and CDR2 SMNVEV (reference sequence). The CDR3 here is CASSPWGAVYGNTIYF. CDR3 nucleotide sequence: TGTGCCAGCAGTCCCTGGGGGGCCGTGTACGGAAACACCATATATTTT.

This clonotype was counted only a few times. The gene calls are TRBV20-1 and TRBJ2-2, with D tentatively TRBD1 (6 bases). The CDR3 length is 13 residues. Germline V gene data show CDR1 as DFQATT and CDR2 as SNEGSKA (reference sequence). In nucleotides, the CDR3 is TGCAGCGTAGGGGGAGATAGTTGGGGGGAGCTGTTTTTT. Its protein product is CSVGGDSWGELFF.

In its sample, this clonotype was seen a few times. This chain connects TRBV5-5 to TRBJ2-1; TRBD2 is a possible D gene (6 bases). The CDR3 consists of 16 residues. Germline V gene lookup returns CDR1 SGHKS and CDR2 YYEKEE (reference sequence). Trimming cost V 3 bases and J 0 bases, with 13 bases left between them. The CDR3 sequence is CASSWAGTYSYNEQFF. Here the CDR3 DNA reads TGTGCCAGCAGCTGGGCCGGGACTTACTCCTACAATGAGCAGTTCTTC.

V gene TRBV7-2 combines with J gene TRBJ2-1; tentative D call: TRBD2 (6 bases). This CDR3 spans 17 amino acids. Germline assignment: CDR1 SGHTA and CDR2 FQGNSA. V was trimmed by 2 bases and J by 5 bases, leaving 19 bases between them. The CDR3 loop is CASSLSSTGRIHNEQFF. CDR3 in DNA: TGTGCCAGCAGCTTATCTTCAACCGGGAGAATCCACAATGAGCAGTTCTTC.

This clonotype was seen a few times. V is TRBV3-1 and J is TRBJ2-1; 7 bases match TRBD2. CDR1 and CDR2 (germline): LGHDT, YNNKEL (reference sequence). V shed 1 base and J 0 bases; nucleotides not matched to a gene: 18. CDR3 length: 21 amino acids. This CDR3 reads CASSQGYPGLRKGSSYNEQFF. In DNA form, the CDR3 reads TGTGCCAGCAGCCAAGGATATCCGGGACTAAGAAAGGGCAGCTCCTACAATGAGCAGTTCTTC.

This clonotype appeared a few times. This chain connects TRBV29-1 to TRBJ2-2; 8 bases map to TRBD2. The trim removed 4 bases at V and 0 bases at J, leaving 4 bases unmatched. The germline gives CDR1 SQVTM, CDR2 ANQGSEA. This CDR3 is built from 15 residues. The CDR3 protein is CSVVTSGTNTGELFF. The DNA of the CDR3 is TGCAGCGTTGTAACTAGCGGAACGAACACCGGGGAGCTGTTTTTT.

V gene TRBV20-1 combines with J gene TRBJ2-7; TRBD2 matches 13 bases. The CDR3 is made up of 15 amino acids. With 6 bases clipped from V and 7 bases from J, the junction kept 12 bases outside the gene matches. Germline CDR1 is DFQATT and CDR2 is SNEGSKA (reference sequence). DNA for the CDR3: TGCAGTGCCAGGGGACTAGCGGGATTGCCGGGAGAGCAGTACTTC. Its translation is CSARGLAGLPGEQYF.

This clonotype was counted between two and nine times. The chain uses TRBV5-1 and TRBJ2-7, with 7 bases fitting TRBD1. The CDR3 covers 16 residues. V shed 0 bases and J 0 bases; nucleotides not matched to a gene: 6. Looked up from germline, CDR1 is SGHRS and CDR2 is YFSETQ. The CDR3 region is CASSLGQGQTSYEQYF. The CDR3 nucleotides read TGCGCCAGCAGCTTGGGACAGGGCCAAACCTCCTACGAGCAGTACTTC.

J is TRBJ1-2 and V is TRBV7-3; TRBD1 aligns across 11 bases. V dropped 6 bases and J dropped 0; count of bases not matched to a gene: 6. Germline V gene sequence: CDR1 SGHTA, CDR2 FQGTGA. The CDR3 is 16 residues long. CDR3 protein: CASSRTGGAANYGYTF. In DNA form, the CDR3 reads TGTGCCAGCAGTCGGACAGGGGGCGCGGCTAACTATGGCTACACCTTC. Based on the CDR3 plus reference TRBV7-3 and TRBJ1-2, the full variable domain is GAGVSQTPSNKVTEKGKYVELRCDPISGHTALYWYRQSLGQGPEFLIYFQGTGAADDSGLPNDRFFAVRPEGSVSTLKIQRTERGDSAVYLCASSRTGGAANYGYTFGSGTRLTVV.

The chain couples TRBV19 to TRBJ1-2, with unresolved D. Trimming removed 6 bases at V and 3 bases at J, with 14 bases between. Germline values: CDR1 LNHDA, CDR2 SQIVND (reference sequence). The CDR3 has 14 amino acids. CDR3 in amino acids: CASRQKGLDYGYTF. The DNA of the CDR3 is TGTGCCAGTAGGCAAAAAGGCCTGGACTATGGCTACACCTTC.

This clonotype was seen more than once but under ten times. The chain has TRBV20-1 and TRBJ2-2, with a possible D match to TRBD2 (6 bases). This CDR3 has 17 amino acids. The germline V gene has CDR1 DFQATT and CDR2 SNEGSKA (reference sequence). Trimming removed 3 bases at V and 7 bases at J, with 24 bases between. For the CDR3, the DNA is TGCAGTGCTAGGATAAGGGAGGCGCGGGGCTATCACGGGGAGCTGTTTTTT. As protein: CSARIREARGYHGELFF.

The V call is TRBV4-1, the J call TRBJ2-4; 7 bases agree with TRBD2. From germline, CDR1 is MGHRA and CDR2 YSYEKL. The J segment lost 4 bases and the V segment lost 4 bases, leaving 16 bases of the junction unmatched. The CDR3 loop spans 18 amino acids. CDR3 bases: TGCGCCAGCAGCCCCCGGGGGACTGGAACGGGGGGTAAAAACATTCAGTACTTC. Translating gives CASSPRGTGTGGKNIQYF.

This clonotype was recorded a few times. The chain recombines TRBV12-3 or TRBV12-4 with TRBJ2-7; 8 bases agree with TRBD1. Germline trimming cut 6 bases from V and 3 bases from J; bases unmatched to any gene: 7. This CDR3 has 14 residues. The DNA for the CDR3 is TGTGCCAGCAGCCACAGGGACAGGATCTACGAGCAGTACTTC. This sequence encodes CASSHRDRIYEQYF.

The CDR3 region has the DNA TGTGCAAGTCGCGCTGGGGGCCGCGGGAGATCTTCCTCTGGGGCCAACGTCCTGACTTTC. Translation gives CASRAGGRGRSSSGANVLTF. This chain connects TRBV12-2 to TRBJ2-6; TRBD2 was called by the table and not checked on the DNA. TRBV12-2 constitutes a pseudogene. CDR3 length equals 20 residues.

The V and J genes are TRBV5-1 and TRBJ2-2; unclear D gene. The CDR3 runs to 13 residues. V was trimmed by 1 base and J by 5 bases, leaving 6 bases between them. Germline values: CDR1 SGHRS, CDR2 YFSETQ. The CDR3 spells CASSLWVTGELFF. In nucleotides, the CDR3 is TGCGCCAGCAGCTTGTGGGTAACCGGGGAGCTGTTTTTT.

This chain connects TRBV5-1 to TRBJ2-2; no clear D gene. The CDR3 contains 17 residues. Per germline, CDR1 SGHRS and CDR2 YFSETQ. The V end was cut by 1 base, the J end by 4 bases, with 17 bases between. This CDR3 is CASSLFVLGVFTGELFF. The CDR3 region has the DNA TGCGCCAGCAGCTTGTTTGTGCTTGGAGTCTTCACCGGGGAGCTGTTTTTT.

The chain has TRBV5-5 and TRBJ2-5; TRBD2 aligns across 12 bases. V was clipped by 0 bases and J by 4 bases; unmatched bases: 10. Germline lookup yields CDR1 SGHKS and CDR2 YYEKEE (reference sequence). CDR3 size: 18 residues. The CDR3 region has the DNA TGTGCCAGCAGCTTGGGACTAGCGGGAGTTTTACGGCCAGAGACCCAGTACTTC. It encodes CASSLGLAGVLRPETQYF.